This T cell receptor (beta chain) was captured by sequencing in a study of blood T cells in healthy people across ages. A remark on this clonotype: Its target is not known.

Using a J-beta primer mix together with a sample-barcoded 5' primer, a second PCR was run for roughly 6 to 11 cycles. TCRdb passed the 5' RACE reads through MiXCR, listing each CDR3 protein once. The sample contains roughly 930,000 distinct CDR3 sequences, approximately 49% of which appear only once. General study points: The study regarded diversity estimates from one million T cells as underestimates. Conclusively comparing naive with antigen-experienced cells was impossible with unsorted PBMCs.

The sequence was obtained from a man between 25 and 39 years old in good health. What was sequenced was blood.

The CDR3 protein is CASSLALDRPNYGYTF. For the CDR3, the DNA is TGTGCCAGCAGCTTAGCCTTGGACAGACCCAACTATGGCTACACCTTC. The gene calls are TRBV7-8 and TRBJ1-2; possible D gene TRBD1, 6 bases. The ends were cut back, 0 bases at V and 2 bases at J, with 13 bases in the middle. The CDR3 has 16 residues. CDR1 is SGHVS, CDR2 FQNEAQ, per germline.